This T cell receptor (beta chain) was found in a study of T cell changes during pregnancy in multiple sclerosis. Germline CDR1 is LGHNA and CDR2 is YNFKEQ. CDR3 length equals 14 residues. Trimming removed 0 bases from V and 2 bases from J, with 7 bases in between. The table came from immunoSEQ multiplex PCR; TCRdb's copy has only in-frame clones and leaves some out. The profile shows just over 50,000 clones, 92% of them singletons. The rearrangement uses TRBV4-2 and TRBJ1-2, with D possibly being TRBD1 (5 bases). The receptor comes from a female donor with multiple sclerosis, enrolled in a pregnancy study. This material consisted of CD4+ T cells from peripheral blood mononuclear cells, taken after pregnancy. The CDR3 nucleotides are TGTGCCAGCAGCCAAGACAGGGCCAACTATGGCTACACCTTC. This translates into CASSQDRANYGYTF.